Many counts were recorded for the clone carrying this T cell receptor beta chain. The germline V and J ends were trimmed by 3 bases and 5 bases, with 13 bases remaining between them. The CDR3 consists of 13 residues. Germline lookup yields CDR1 GTSNPN and CDR2 SVGIG (reference sequence). In TCRdb, the RT-PCR reads were re-called with MiXCR into one record per CDR3 protein. The sample holds about 680,000 distinct CDR3 sequences; approximately 15% are singletons and the top ten take roughly 4%. The source of this sequence is a female donor in good health, serving as a healthy control. Sequenced: memory CD4+ T cells from blood. V gene TRBV30 combines with J gene TRBJ1-1; D perhaps matches TRBD1 (5 bases). In nucleotides, the CDR3 is TGTGCCTGGAGCCGGGGGGGTATTACTGAAGCTTTCTTT. Residues: CAWSRGGITEAFF.